A single sample gave rise to the 9 T cell receptor beta chains below, sequenced in a study of OX40 agonist ivuxolimab in advanced cancers. Sequencing used immunoSEQ multiplex PCR; TCRdb keeps in-frame clones, though not all of them. The table has approximately 34,000 clones, approximately 86% seen once. Here the sequenced sample was CD4+ or CD8+ T cells sorted from blood, taken in a trial of the OX40 agonist ivuxolimab. All receptors derive from an adult with an advanced solid tumor such as melanoma, head and neck, liver or kidney cancer.

The V and J genes are TRBV7-9 and TRBJ1-2; D is ambiguous. Germline CDR1 is SEHNR and CDR2 is FQNEAQ (reference sequence). The V end was cut by 2 bases, the J end by 6 bases, with 13 bases between. The CDR3 sequence is 14 residues long. The CDR3, as DNA: TGTGCCAGCAGCTTATCTGTTGGCAAGGATGGCTACACCTTC. Protein: CASSLSVGKDGYTF.

This clone was observed a handful of times. The chain has TRBV27 and TRBJ1-2, with unresolved D. CDR1 is MNHEY and CDR2 is SMNVEV in the germline V gene (reference sequence). The CDR3 sequence is 13 residues long. Trimming left V 5 bases short and J 8 bases short, with 15 bases between. The CDR3 DNA is TGTGCCAGCAGTAAAGGCGGTGGGCACGGCTACACCTTC. Translation: CASSKGGGHGYTF.

About this clone itself: One end of the junction varies from germline; a read error may be responsible. The chain carries TRBV6-6 and TRBJ1-2; 11 nucleotides agree with TRBD1. Germline lookup yields CDR1 MNHNY and CDR2 SVGAGI (reference sequence). The CDR3 loop spans 12 amino acids. CDR3 coding DNA: TGTGCCAGCTCCAACCCCGGACAGGGGGCTTCATTC. This encodes CASSNPGQGASF.

The rearrangement joins TRBV6-5 to TRBJ2-7; 9 bases agree with TRBD1. Germline V gene lookup returns CDR1 MNHEY and CDR2 SVGAGI. The CDR3 has 13 residues. The trim removed 5 bases at V and 6 bases at J, leaving 5 bases unmatched. Written as DNA, the CDR3 is TGTGCCAGCAGTCACGGACAGGGGAGCGAGCAGTACTTC. It encodes CASSHGQGSEQYF.

The chain carries TRBV7-6 and TRBJ1-1; tentatively, D is TRBD1 (6 bases). CDR3 length: 14 residues. Germline V gene lookup returns CDR1 SGHVS and CDR2 FNYEAQ. V gave up 4 bases and J gave up 0 bases, with 9 bases separating them. The CDR3 DNA is TGTGCCAGCAGCTCCGGACAGATGAACACTGAAGCTTTCTTT. Amino acids: CASSSGQMNTEAFF.

This chain uses TRBV29-1 with TRBJ2-1; D unresolved. V was clipped by 8 bases and J by 6 bases, with 8 bases between them. The V gene's germline CDR1 is SQVTM and CDR2 ANQGSEA. This CDR3 contains 10 residues. CDR3 DNA: TGCAGCACGACGGCCAATGAGCAGTTCTTC. Translated, it gives CSTTANEQFF.

The chain joins TRBV10-3 to TRBJ1-5; D possibly corresponds to TRBD1 (5 bases). CDR1 ENHRY and CDR2 SYGVKD come from the germline V gene. CDR3 length equals 18 residues. Trimming took 0 bases from V and 3 from J, leaving 18 bases between them. This chain's CDR3 is CAISESLEDSSINQPQHF. Here the CDR3 DNA reads TGTGCCATCAGTGAGTCCCTGGAAGACAGTTCTATCAATCAGCCCCAGCATTTT.

The J gene is TRBJ2-6, the V gene TRBV4-2; tentatively, D is TRBD1 (5 bases). Trimming pared 0 bases from V and 2 bases from J, leaving 14 bases between. Germline assignment: CDR1 LGHNA and CDR2 YNFKEQ. The CDR3 is made up of 18 amino acids. CDR3 region: CASSQDGAAVTGANVLTF. In DNA form, the CDR3 reads TGTGCCAGCAGCCAAGATGGGGCGGCGGTAACTGGGGCCAACGTCCTGACTTTC.

The gene calls are TRBV19 and TRBJ2-7, with TRBD1 identical over 9 bases. The ends lost 6 bases at V and 6 bases at J; junction bases unmatched: 9. The CDR3 extends over 14 amino acids. CDR1 and CDR2 from the germline V gene are LNHDA and SQIVND (reference sequence). CDR3 sequence reads: CASSAGQGPFEQYF. The CDR3 region has the DNA TGTGCCAGTAGCGCAGGACAGGGGCCCTTCGAGCAGTACTTC.